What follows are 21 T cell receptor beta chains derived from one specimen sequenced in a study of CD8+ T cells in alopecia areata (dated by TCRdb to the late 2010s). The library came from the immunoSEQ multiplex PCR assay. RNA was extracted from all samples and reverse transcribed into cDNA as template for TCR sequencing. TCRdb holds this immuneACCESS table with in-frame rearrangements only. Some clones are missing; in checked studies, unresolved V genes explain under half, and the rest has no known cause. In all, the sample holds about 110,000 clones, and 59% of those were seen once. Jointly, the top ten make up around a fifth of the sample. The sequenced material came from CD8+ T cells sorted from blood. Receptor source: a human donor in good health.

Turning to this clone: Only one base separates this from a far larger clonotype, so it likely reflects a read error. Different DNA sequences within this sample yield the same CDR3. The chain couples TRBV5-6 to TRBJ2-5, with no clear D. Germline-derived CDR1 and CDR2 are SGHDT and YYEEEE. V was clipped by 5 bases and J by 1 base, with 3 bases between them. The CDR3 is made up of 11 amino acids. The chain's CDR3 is CASSFQETQYF. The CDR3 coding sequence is TGTGCCAGCAGTTTCCAAGAGACCCAGTACTTC.

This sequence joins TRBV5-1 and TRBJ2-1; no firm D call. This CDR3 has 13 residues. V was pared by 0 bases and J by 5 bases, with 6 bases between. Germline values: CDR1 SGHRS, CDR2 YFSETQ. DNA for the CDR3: TGCGCCAGCAGCTTGGTGCAGGACAATGAGCAGTTCTTC. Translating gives CASSLVQDNEQFF.

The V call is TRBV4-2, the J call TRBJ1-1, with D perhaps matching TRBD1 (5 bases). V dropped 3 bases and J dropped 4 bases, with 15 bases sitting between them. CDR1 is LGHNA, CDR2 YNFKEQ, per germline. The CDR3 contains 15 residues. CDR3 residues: CASSHSRQRITEAFF. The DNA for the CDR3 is TGTGCCAGCAGCCATTCGAGACAGCGGATCACTGAAGCTTTCTTT.

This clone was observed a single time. This CDR3 is CASSLPSDEQFF. Here the CDR3 DNA reads TGTGCCAGCAGCCTACCGTCGGATGAGCAGTTCTTC. The chain employs TRBV9 and TRBJ2-1; D uncertain. The CDR3 runs 12 residues. Germline CDR1 reads SGDLS; CDR2 reads YYNGEE. V lost 4 bases and J 8 bases, leaving 10 bases between the germline ends.

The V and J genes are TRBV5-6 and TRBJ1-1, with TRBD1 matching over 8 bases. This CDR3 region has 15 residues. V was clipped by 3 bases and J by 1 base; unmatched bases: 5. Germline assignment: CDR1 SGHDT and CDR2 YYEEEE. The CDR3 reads CASSWTGYTNTEAFF. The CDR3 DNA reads TGTGCCAGCAGCTGGACAGGGTACACGAACACTGAAGCTTTCTTT.

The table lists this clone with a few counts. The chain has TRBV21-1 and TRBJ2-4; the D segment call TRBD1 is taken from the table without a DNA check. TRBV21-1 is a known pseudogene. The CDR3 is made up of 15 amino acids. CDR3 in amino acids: CASSTQDRDKNIQYF. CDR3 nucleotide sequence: TGTGCCAGCAGCACCCAGGACAGGGACAAAAACATTCAGTACTTC.

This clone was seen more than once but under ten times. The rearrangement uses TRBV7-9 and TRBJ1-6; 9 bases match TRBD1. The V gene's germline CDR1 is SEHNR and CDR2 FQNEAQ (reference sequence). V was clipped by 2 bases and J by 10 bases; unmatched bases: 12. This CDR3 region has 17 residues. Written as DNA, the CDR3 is TGTGCCAGCAGCTTATCCGGGACAGGGTTCTGGGACTCACCCCTCCACTTT. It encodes CASSLSGTGFWDSPLHF.

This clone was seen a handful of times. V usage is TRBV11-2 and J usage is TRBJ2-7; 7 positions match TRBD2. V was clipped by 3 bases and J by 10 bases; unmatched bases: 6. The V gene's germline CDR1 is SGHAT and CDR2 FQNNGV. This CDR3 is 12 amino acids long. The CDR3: CASSLGGNAQYF. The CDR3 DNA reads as TGTGCCAGCAGCTTGGGGGGGAACGCACAGTACTTC.

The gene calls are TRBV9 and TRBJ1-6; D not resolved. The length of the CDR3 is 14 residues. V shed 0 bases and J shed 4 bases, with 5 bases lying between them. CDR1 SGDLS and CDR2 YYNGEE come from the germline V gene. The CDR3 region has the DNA TGTGCCAGCAGCGTAGGCGGATATAATTCACCCCTCCACTTT. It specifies CASSVGGYNSPLHF.

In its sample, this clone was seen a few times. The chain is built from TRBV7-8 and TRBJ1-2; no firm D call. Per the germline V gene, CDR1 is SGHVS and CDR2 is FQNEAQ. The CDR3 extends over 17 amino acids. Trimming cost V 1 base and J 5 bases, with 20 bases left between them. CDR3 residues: CASSLGAATRFWYGYTF. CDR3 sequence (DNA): TGTGCCAGCAGCTTAGGGGCAGCCACTAGATTTTGGTATGGCTACACCTTC.

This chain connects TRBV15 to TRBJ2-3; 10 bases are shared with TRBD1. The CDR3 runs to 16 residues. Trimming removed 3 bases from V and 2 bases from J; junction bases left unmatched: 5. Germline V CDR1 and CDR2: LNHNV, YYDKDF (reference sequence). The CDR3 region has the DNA TGTGCCACCAGCAGGGGGACAGGGGTCCTCACAGATACGCAGTATTTT. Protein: CATSRGTGVLTDTQYF.

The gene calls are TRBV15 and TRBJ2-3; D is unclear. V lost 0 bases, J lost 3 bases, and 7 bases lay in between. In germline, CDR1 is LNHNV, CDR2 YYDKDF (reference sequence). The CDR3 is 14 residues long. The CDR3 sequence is CATSREGRTDTQYF. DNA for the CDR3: TGTGCCACCAGCAGAGAGGGCAGGACAGATACGCAGTATTTT.

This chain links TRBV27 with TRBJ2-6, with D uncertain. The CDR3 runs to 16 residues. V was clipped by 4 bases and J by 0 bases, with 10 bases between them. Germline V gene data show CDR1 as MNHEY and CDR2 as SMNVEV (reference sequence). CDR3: CASSWTASSGANVLTF. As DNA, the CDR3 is TGTGCCAGCAGTTGGACGGCAAGCTCTGGGGCCAACGTCCTGACTTTC.

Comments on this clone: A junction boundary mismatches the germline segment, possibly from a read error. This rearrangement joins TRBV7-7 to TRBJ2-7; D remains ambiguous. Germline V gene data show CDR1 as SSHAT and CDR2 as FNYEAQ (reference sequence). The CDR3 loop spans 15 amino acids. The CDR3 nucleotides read TGTGCTAGCAGCCCCGGCCCTGACGCCCACTACGAGCAGTACTTC. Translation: CASSPGPDAHYEQYF.

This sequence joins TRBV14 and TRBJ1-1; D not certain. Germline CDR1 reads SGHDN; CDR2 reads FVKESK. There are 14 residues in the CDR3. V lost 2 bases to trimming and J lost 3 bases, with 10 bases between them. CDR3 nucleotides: TGTGCCAGCAGCCAAACATTGGCGGACACTGAAGCTTTCTTT. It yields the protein CASSQTLADTEAFF. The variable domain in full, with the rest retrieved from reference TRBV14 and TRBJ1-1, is EAGVTQFPSHSVIEKGQTVTLRCDPISGHDNLYWYRRVMGKEIKFLLHFVKESKQDESGMPNNRFLAERTGGTYSTLKVQPAELEDSGVYFCASSQTLADTEAFFGQGTRLTVV.

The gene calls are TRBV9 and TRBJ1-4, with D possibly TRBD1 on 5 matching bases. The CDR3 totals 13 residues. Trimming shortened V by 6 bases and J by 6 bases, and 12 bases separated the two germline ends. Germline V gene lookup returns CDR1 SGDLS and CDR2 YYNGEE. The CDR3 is CASILRGDEKLFF. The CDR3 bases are TGTGCCAGCATCCTGCGGGGGGATGAAAAACTGTTTTTT.

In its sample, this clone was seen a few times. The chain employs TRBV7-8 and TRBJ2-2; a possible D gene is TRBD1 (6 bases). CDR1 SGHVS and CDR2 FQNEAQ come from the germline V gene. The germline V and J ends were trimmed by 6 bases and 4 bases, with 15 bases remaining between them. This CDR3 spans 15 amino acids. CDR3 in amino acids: CASRPGVEGTGELFF. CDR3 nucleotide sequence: TGTGCCAGCAGGCCAGGGGTAGAAGGCACCGGGGAGCTGTTTTTT.

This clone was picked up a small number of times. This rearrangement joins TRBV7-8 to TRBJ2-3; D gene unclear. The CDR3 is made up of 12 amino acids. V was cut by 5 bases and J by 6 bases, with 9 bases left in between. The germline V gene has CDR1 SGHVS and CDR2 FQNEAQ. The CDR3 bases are TGTGCCAGCAGCCTCCCCGGGGATACGCAGTATTTT. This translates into CASSLPGDTQYF. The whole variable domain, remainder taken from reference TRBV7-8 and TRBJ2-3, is GAGVSQSPRYKVAKRGQDVALRCDPISGHVSLFWYQQALGQGPEFLTYFQNEAQLDKSGLPSDRFFAERPEGSVSTLKIQRTQQEDSAVYLCASSLPGDTQYFGPGTRLTVL.

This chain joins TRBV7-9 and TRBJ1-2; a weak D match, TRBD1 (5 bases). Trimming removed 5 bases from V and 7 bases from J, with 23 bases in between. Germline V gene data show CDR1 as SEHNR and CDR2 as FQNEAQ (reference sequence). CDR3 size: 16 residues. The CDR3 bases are TGTGCCAGCAGCCCCATAATTCCGGGGCCTGGGCCTGGCTACACCTTC. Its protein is CASSPIIPGPGPGYTF.

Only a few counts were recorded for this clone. This CDR3 is CATSRVEGKANVLTF. The CDR3 DNA reads TGTGCCACCAGCAGAGTAGAGGGGAAGGCCAACGTCCTGACTTTC. The chain links TRBV15 to TRBJ2-6; D might be TRBD1 or TRBD2, each matching 5 bases. CDR3 length: 15 amino acids. V was pared by 1 base and J by 6 bases, with 10 bases between. The V gene's germline CDR1 is LNHNV and CDR2 YYDKDF (reference sequence).

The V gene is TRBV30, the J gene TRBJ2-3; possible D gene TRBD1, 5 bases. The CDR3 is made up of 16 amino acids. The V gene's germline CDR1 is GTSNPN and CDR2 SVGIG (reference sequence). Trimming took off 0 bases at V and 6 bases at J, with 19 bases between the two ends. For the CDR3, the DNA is TGTGCCTGGAGTGTACTCGCGGCCCAGGGTTATGATACGCAGTATTTT. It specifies CAWSVLAAQGYDTQYF.